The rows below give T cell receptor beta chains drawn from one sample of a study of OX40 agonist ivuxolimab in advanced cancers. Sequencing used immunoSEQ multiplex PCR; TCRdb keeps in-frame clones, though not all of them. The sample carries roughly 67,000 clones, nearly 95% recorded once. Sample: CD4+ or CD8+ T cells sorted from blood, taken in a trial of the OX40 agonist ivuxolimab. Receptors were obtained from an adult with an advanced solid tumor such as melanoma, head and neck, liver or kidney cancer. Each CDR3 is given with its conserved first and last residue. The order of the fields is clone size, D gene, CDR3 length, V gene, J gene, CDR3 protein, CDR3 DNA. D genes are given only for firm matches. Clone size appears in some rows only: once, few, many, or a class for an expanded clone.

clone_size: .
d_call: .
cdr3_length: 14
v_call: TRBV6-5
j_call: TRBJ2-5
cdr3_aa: CASSYSSTQETQYF
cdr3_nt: TGTGCCAGCAGTTACTCGAGTACTCAAGAGACCCAGTACTTC

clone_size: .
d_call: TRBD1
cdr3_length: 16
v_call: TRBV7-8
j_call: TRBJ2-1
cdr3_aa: CASSSGSGQGSNEQFF
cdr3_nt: TGTGCCAGCAGCTCCGGGAGCGGACAGGGCTCTAATGAGCAGTTCTTC

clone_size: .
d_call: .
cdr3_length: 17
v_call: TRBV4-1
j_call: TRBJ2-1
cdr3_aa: CASSQSGGKSSYNEQFF
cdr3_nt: TGCGCCAGCAGCCAAAGTGGGGGAAAGAGCTCCTACAATGAGCAGTTCTTC

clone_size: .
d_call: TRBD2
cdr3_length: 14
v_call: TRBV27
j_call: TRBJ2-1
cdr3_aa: CASSLGTRSNEQFF
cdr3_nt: TGTGCCAGCAGTTTAGGGACTAGATCCAATGAGCAGTTCTTC

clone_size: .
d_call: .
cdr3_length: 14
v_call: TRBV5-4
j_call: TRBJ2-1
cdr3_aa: CASSLRGAGNEQFF
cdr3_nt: TGTGCCAGCAGCTTGCGGGGGGCGGGGAATGAGCAGTTCTTC

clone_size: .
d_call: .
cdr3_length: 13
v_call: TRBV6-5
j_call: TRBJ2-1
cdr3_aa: CASSYGPLNEQFF
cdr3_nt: TGTGCCAGCAGTTACGGGCCGCTCAATGAGCAGTTCTTC

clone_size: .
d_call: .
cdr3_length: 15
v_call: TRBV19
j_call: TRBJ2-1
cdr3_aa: CASSIRDNPYNEQFF
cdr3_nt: TGTGCCAGTAGTATCCGGGACAACCCCTACAATGAGCAGTTCTTC

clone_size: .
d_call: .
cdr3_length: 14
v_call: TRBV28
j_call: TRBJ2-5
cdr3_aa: CASSRTTRGETQYF
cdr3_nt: TGTGCCAGCAGTCGGACTACTCGGGGGGAGACCCAGTACTTC

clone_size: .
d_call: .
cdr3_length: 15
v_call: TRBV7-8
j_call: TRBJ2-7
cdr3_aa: CASSRTIGRGLEQYF
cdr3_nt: TGTGCCAGCAGTCGAACCATAGGTAGGGGATTAGAGCAGTACTTC

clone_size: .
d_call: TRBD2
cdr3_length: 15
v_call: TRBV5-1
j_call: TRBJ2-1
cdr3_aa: CASSLGASGYNEQFF
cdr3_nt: TGCGCCAGCAGCTTGGGTGCTAGCGGGTACAATGAGCAGTTCTTC

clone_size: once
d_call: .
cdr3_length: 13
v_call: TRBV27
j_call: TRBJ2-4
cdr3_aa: CASSLGTQNIQYF
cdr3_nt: TGTGCCAGCAGTTTAGGGACACAAAACATTCAGTACTTC

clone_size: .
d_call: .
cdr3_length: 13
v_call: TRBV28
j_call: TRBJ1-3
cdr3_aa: CASMWIQGNTIYF
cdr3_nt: TGTGCCAGCATGTGGATACAGGGAAACACCATATATTTT

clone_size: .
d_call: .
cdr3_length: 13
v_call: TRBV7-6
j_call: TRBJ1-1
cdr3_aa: CASSLGENTEAFF
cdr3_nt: TGTGCCAGCAGCTTGGGCGAGAACACTGAAGCTTTCTTT

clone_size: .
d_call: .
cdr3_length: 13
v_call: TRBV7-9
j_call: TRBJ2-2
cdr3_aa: CASPDRDAGELFF
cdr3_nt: TGTGCCAGCCCCGACCGGGACGCCGGGGAGCTGTTTTTT

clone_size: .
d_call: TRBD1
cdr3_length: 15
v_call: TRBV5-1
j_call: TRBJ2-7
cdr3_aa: CASSSPGQGRYEQYF
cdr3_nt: TGCGCCAGCAGTTCACCGGGACAGGGTAGATACGAGCAGTACTTC

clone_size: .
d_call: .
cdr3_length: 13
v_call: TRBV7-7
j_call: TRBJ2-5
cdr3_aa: CASSLFRQETQYF
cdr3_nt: TGTGCCAGCAGCTTGTTCAGACAAGAGACCCAGTACTTC

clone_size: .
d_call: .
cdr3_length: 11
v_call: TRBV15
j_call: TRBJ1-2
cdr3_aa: CATSTGRGYTF
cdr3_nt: TGTGCCACCAGCACGGGGCGAGGCTACACCTTC

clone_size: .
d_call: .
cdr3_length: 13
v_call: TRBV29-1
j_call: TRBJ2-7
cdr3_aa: CSVEGSPGYEQYF
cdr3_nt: TGCAGCGTGGAGGGAAGCCCTGGCTACGAGCAGTACTTC

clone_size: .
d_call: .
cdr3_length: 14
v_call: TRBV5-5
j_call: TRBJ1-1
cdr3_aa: CASNLRNSNTEAFF
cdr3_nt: TGTGCCAGCAACCTGCGCAATTCGAACACTGAAGCTTTCTTT

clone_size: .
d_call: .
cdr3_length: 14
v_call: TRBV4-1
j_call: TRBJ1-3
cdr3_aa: CASSRSPDGNTIYF
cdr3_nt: TGCGCCAGCAGCCGAAGCCCGGATGGAAACACCATATATTTT